Listed here are 28 T cell receptor beta chains from one sample, sequenced in a study of blood T cell repertoires in COVID-19. Sequencing was performed with immunoSEQ multiplex PCR; in TCRdb, only in-frame clones are kept and a portion is missing. The top ten hold about 13% of the sample, which has about 58,000 clones, about 90% seen once. The sample consisted of peripheral blood. These receptors came from a man aged 60 to 75 with active COVID-19.

This clone came up a few times. The V gene is TRBV29-1, the J gene TRBJ1-6; the match to TRBD1 covers 10 bases. This CDR3 comprises 14 residues. The ends lost 5 bases at V and 4 bases at J; junction bases unmatched: 2. Germline V lookup: CDR1 SQVTM, CDR2 ANQGSEA. Here the CDR3 DNA reads TGCAGCGTTAAGGGACAGGGGTATAATTCACCCCTCCACTTT. Its protein is CSVKGQGYNSPLHF.

The V gene is TRBV6-2 or TRBV6-3, the J gene TRBJ2-2; perhaps TRBD2 as D (6 bases). CDR1 is MNHEY, CDR2 SVGEGT, per germline. V gave up 2 bases and J gave up 5 bases, with 12 bases separating them. The CDR3 spans 15 residues. The CDR3 DNA reads TGTGCCAGCAGTTACCGGGACTCATCTACCGGGGAGCTGTTTTTT. Protein sequence: CASSYRDSSTGELFF.

The chain couples TRBV28 to TRBJ2-3, with no clear D. This CDR3 is 12 amino acids long. Germline CDR1 reads MDHEN; CDR2 reads SYDVKM. The ends were cut back, 7 bases at V and 6 bases at J, with 11 bases in the middle. The CDR3 DNA is TGTGCCAGCACCACAGTAATGGATACGCAGTATTTT. Translated, it gives CASTTVMDTQYF.

This chain joins TRBV11-2 and TRBJ2-5, with D perhaps TRBD2 (5 bases). This CDR3 region has 13 residues. V shed 0 bases and J shed 5 bases, with 7 bases lying between them. Per germline, CDR1 SGHAT and CDR2 FQNNGV. CDR3 sequence (DNA): TGTGCCAGCAGCTTAGATTGGGAGGAGACCCAGTACTTC. It is translated as CASSLDWEETQYF.

CDR3 DNA: TGTGCCAGCAGCTTCGACGGGTTGGAAGGCTACACCTTC. This encodes CASSFDGLEGYTF. V usage is TRBV7-2 and J usage is TRBJ1-2; the D is unclear. Trimming pared 3 bases from V and 8 bases from J, leaving 13 bases between. The CDR3 has 13 residues. Per germline, CDR1 SGHTA and CDR2 FQGNSA.

V gene TRBV27 combines with J gene TRBJ2-7, with a tentative D call TRBD1 (5 bases). CDR3 size: 16 residues. Deletions cut 0 bases from V and 2 bases from J, with 14 bases between. The V gene's germline CDR1 is MNHEY and CDR2 SMNVEV (reference sequence). The CDR3 bases are TGTGCCAGCAGTTTATCCCATGACAGCCATCCCTACGAGCAGTACTTC. The encoded protein is CASSLSHDSHPYEQYF.

The rearrangement joins TRBV6-1 to TRBJ2-5, with TRBD2 matching 11 bases. The germline CDR1 and CDR2 sequences are MNHNS and SASEGT. The CDR3 sequence is 18 residues long. Losses at the gene ends were 2 bases for V and 1 base for J; bases not matched to a gene: 9. CDR3 sequence: CASSERPSGGLIQETQYF. CDR3 DNA: TGTGCCAGCAGTGAACGGCCTAGCGGGGGGCTCATCCAAGAGACCCAGTACTTC.

The chain couples TRBV6-5 to TRBJ1-5, with D possibly matching TRBD1 (6 bases). CDR3 size: 13 residues. With 10 bases removed from V and 5 bases from J, the gap between germline ends came to 15 bases. CDR1 MNHEY and CDR2 SVGAGI come from the germline V gene. The CDR3 DNA reads as TGTGCCATCGATGGGGGCAGCTATCAGCCCCAGCATTTT. This codes for CAIDGGSYQPQHF.

The V and J genes are TRBV18 and TRBJ2-7, with 7 bases matching TRBD2. Looked up from germline, CDR1 is KGHSH and CDR2 is LQKENI. J lost 4 bases, V lost 4 bases, and 7 bases had no gene match. The CDR3 runs 14 residues. The CDR3 is CASSQGLGGYEQYF. In DNA, the CDR3 is TGTGCCAGCTCACAAGGACTAGGAGGTTACGAGCAGTACTTC.

The chain couples TRBV11-2 to TRBJ1-1; no clear D gene. Germline loops: CDR1 SGHAT, CDR2 FQNNGV. V lost 11 bases to trimming and J lost 2 bases, with 21 bases between them. The CDR3 runs 15 residues. The chain's CDR3 is CACLGLAAPNTEAFF. DNA of the CDR3: TGTGCCTGCCTAGGTTTGGCAGCACCAAACACTGAAGCTTTCTTT.

The chain recombines TRBV5-6 with TRBJ1-1; D is unresolved. Per germline, CDR1 SGHDT and CDR2 YYEEEE. The V end was cut by 0 bases, the J end by 11 bases, with 14 bases between. The CDR3 length is 13 residues. CDR3 residues: CASSLAAEGWAFF. DNA for the CDR3: TGTGCCAGCAGCTTGGCTGCGGAAGGTTGGGCTTTCTTT.

The V and J genes are TRBV28 and TRBJ1-2, with D perhaps matching TRBD1 (6 bases). V lost 9 bases and J 1 base, leaving 24 bases between the germline ends. There are 17 residues in the CDR3. Per the germline V gene, CDR1 is MDHEN and CDR2 is SYDVKM. DNA of the CDR3: TGTGCCAGTAAGAACAGGGCTTCCTCCCCTTATAACTATGGCTACACCTTC. It translates to CASKNRASSPYNYGYTF.

The chain links TRBV7-6 to TRBJ2-5; 7 positions agree with TRBD1. This CDR3 region has 13 residues. The J segment lost 4 bases and the V segment lost 1 base, leaving 0 bases of the junction unmatched. Germline V gene lookup returns CDR1 SGHVS and CDR2 FNYEAQ. The CDR3 loop reads CASSLEGAETQYF. The CDR3 nucleotides read TGTGCCAGCAGCTTAGAGGGGGCAGAGACCCAGTACTTC.

The chain is built from TRBV7-9 and TRBJ1-1; TRBD1 might be the D (6 bases). The CDR3 runs to 14 residues. V was cut by 1 base and J by 8 bases, with 14 bases left in between. In germline, CDR1 is SEHNR, CDR2 FQNEAQ (reference sequence). DNA of the CDR3: TGTGCCAGCAGCTTAGGACAGGTCTCACAGGAAGCTTTCTTT. Its protein product is CASSLGQVSQEAFF.

This chain uses TRBV12-3 or TRBV12-4 with TRBJ2-7, with 7 nucleotides matching TRBD1. After removal of 2 bases from V and 6 bases from J, the junction contained 4 bases not matched to a gene. This CDR3 contains 13 residues. CDR3 bases: TGTGCCAGCAGTTTAATGGGGACAGCCGAGCAGTACTTC. Residues: CASSLMGTAEQYF.

This chain joins TRBV6-5 and TRBJ1-2; 9 positions match TRBD1. The CDR3 is 15 residues long. Germline V gives CDR1 MNHEY, CDR2 SVGAGI. V lost 4 bases and J lost 7; bases outside the gene matches: 10. The CDR3 DNA reads TGTGCCAGCAGTTCCCGAACAGGGGGCATTACTGGCTACACCTTC. Translated: CASSSRTGGITGYTF.

The J gene is TRBJ2-3, the V gene TRBV7-9; D not certain. The CDR3 totals 14 residues. Germline lookup yields CDR1 SEHNR and CDR2 FQNEAQ (reference sequence). V lost 7 bases to trimming and J lost 4 bases, with 15 bases between them. The DNA of the CDR3 is TGTGCCAGCATACTTAGTGGTGTTGCAGATACGCAGTATTTT. It is translated as CASILSGVADTQYF.

The chain recombines TRBV4-1 with TRBJ1-3; D gene ambiguous. Trimming cost V 0 bases and J 9 bases, with 6 bases left between them. In germline, CDR1 is MGHRA, CDR2 YSYEKL. The CDR3 runs to 12 residues. This CDR3 reads CASSQDGGTIYF. CDR3 DNA sequence: TGCGCCAGCAGCCAAGATGGAGGCACCATATATTTT.

This chain uses TRBV7-8 with TRBJ2-3; TRBD2 aligns across 13 bases. The CDR3 contains 19 residues. V shed 0 bases and J 4 bases; nucleotides not matched to a gene: 10. Germline V gene lookup returns CDR1 SGHVS and CDR2 FQNEAQ. CDR3 in DNA: TGTGCCAGCAGCTTAGCGCGAACTAGCGGGGGGGTTCAGGCAGATACGCAGTATTTT. Amino acid sequence: CASSLARTSGGVQADTQYF.

This clone has a handful of counts. Other DNA sequences in this specimen translate into the identical CDR3. The gene calls are TRBV28 and TRBJ2-3; 9 bases match TRBD2. Germline V gene data show CDR1 as MDHEN and CDR2 as SYDVKM. The trim removed 3 bases at V and 1 base at J, leaving 2 bases unmatched. The CDR3 loop spans 15 amino acids. The CDR3 loop reads CASSLRGGGTDTQYF. The CDR3 coding sequence is TGTGCCAGCAGTTTGCGGGGGGGAGGCACAGATACGCAGTATTTT.

The rearrangement uses TRBV28 and TRBJ1-2; 9 bases match TRBD1. The CDR3 is 16 amino acids. The V and J ends lost 10 bases and 2 bases, in that order; junction bases with no gene match: 14. CDR1 is MDHEN and CDR2 is SYDVKM in the germline V gene. The CDR3 DNA reads as TGTGCCATCCCCCGGGACAGGGAACTGCCCAACTATGGCTACACCTTC. Residues: CAIPRDRELPNYGYTF.

The gene calls are TRBV11-2 and TRBJ2-7; 8 positions match TRBD2. The length of the CDR3 is 15 residues. V shed 6 bases, J shed 1 base, and the junction held 8 bases outside the gene matches. Germline CDR1 is SGHAT and CDR2 is FQNNGV. The chain's CDR3 is CASSPQRGISYEQYF. CDR3 sequence (DNA): TGTGCCAGCAGTCCTCAGCGGGGGATTTCCTACGAGCAGTACTTC.

The chain links TRBV10-1 to TRBJ1-5; D is unresolved. Deletions cut 3 bases from V and 1 base from J, with 7 bases between. This CDR3 has 14 amino acids. Germline V CDR1 and CDR2: WNHNN, SYGVQD (reference sequence). CDR3 sequence reads: CASSDRRSNQPQHF. The CDR3 DNA is TGCGCCAGCAGTGACAGGAGGAGCAATCAGCCCCAGCATTTT.

In its sample, this clone was seen a few times. The chain recombines TRBV7-8 with TRBJ2-3; no firm D call. Per germline, CDR1 SGHVS and CDR2 FQNEAQ. V lost 6 bases and J 3 bases, leaving 13 bases between the germline ends. CDR3 length equals 14 residues. The CDR3 reads CASRNAPTTDTQYF. The CDR3 DNA sequence: TGTGCCAGCAGGAACGCACCGACTACAGATACGCAGTATTTT.

The chain couples TRBV4-1 to TRBJ2-1, with 8 nucleotides matching TRBD2. The CDR3 extends over 17 amino acids. Germline-derived CDR1 and CDR2 are MGHRA and YSYEKL. V shed 1 base and J 2 bases; nucleotides not matched to a gene: 7. Written as DNA, the CDR3 is TGCGCCAGCAGCCAAGGCGACAGCGGGGGCGCCTACAATGAGCAGTTCTTC. Its translation is CASSQGDSGGAYNEQFF.

The CDR3 DNA follows: TGTGCCAGCAGCCAATCTGGGACAGGGGGCTTCGAGCAGTACTTC. Amino acid sequence: CASSQSGTGGFEQYF. The chain is built from TRBV14 and TRBJ2-7, with TRBD1 identical over 12 bases. CDR1 and CDR2 (germline): SGHDN, FVKESK. The CDR3 contains 15 residues. V shed 2 bases and J 6 bases; nucleotides not matched to a gene: 5. The full variable domain, in which reference TRBV14 and TRBJ2-7 provide the parts outside the CDR3, is EAGVTQFPSHSVIEKGQTVTLRCDPISGHDNLYWYRRVMGKEIKFLLHFVKESKQDESGMPNNRFLAERTGGTYSTLKVQPAELEDSGVYFCASSQSGTGGFEQYFGPGTRLTVT.

V usage is TRBV18 and J usage is TRBJ2-7, with a weak D call TRBD2 (6 bases). Looked up from germline, CDR1 is KGHSH and CDR2 is LQKENI. V dropped 2 bases and J dropped 2 bases, with 7 bases sitting between them. The CDR3 is 13 residues long. CDR3 coding DNA: TGTGCCAGCTCACCAGGGGGGACCTACGAGCAGTACTTC. Translation: CASSPGGTYEQYF.

The genes are TRBV5-6 and TRBJ1-5; 9 nucleotides match TRBD1. Germline lookup yields CDR1 SGHDT and CDR2 YYEEEE. The V and J ends lost 4 bases and 6 bases, in that order; junction bases with no gene match: 5. The length of the CDR3 is 14 residues. In DNA form, the CDR3 reads TGTGCCAGCAGCCTACAGGGGGCGCCTCAGCCCCAGCATTTT. Translating gives CASSLQGAPQPQHF.